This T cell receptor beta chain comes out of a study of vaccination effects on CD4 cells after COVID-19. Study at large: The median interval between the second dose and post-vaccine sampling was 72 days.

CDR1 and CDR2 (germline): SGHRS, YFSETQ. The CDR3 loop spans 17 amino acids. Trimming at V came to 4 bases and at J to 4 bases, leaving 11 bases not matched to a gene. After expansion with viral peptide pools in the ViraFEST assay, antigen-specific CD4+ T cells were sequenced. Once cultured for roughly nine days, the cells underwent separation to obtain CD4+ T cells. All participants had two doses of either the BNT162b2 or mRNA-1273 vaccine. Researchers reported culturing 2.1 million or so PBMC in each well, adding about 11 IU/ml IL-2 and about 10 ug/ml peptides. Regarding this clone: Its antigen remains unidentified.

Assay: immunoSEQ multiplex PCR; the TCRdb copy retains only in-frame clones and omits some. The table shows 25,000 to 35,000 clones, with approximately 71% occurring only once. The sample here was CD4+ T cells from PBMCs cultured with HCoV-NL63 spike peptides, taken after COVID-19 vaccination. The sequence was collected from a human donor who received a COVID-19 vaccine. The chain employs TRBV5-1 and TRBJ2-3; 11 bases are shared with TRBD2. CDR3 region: CASSPAPSGGHSDTQYF. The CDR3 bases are TGCGCCAGCAGCCCGGCCCCTAGCGGGGGGCATTCAGATACGCAGTATTTT.